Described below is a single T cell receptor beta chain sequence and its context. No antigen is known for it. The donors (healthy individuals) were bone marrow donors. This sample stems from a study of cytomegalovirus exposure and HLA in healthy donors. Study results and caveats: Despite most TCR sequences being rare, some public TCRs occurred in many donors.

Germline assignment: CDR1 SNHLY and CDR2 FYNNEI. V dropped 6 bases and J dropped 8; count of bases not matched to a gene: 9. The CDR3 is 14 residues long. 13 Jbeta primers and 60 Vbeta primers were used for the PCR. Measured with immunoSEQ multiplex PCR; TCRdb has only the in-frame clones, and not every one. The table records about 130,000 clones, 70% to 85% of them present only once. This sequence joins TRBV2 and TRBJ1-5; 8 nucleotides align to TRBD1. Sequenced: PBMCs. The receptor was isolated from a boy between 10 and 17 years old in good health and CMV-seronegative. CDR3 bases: TGTGCCAGCAGGACCACAGGGGGAGAGGAGCCCCAGCATTTT. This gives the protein CASRTTGGEEPQHF. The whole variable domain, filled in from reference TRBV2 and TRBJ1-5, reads EPEVTQTPSHQVTQMGQEVILRCVPISNHLYFYWYRQILGQKVEFLVSFYNNEISEKSEIFDDQFSVERPDGSNFTLKIRSTKLEDSAMYFCASRTTGGEEPQHFGDGTRLSIL.